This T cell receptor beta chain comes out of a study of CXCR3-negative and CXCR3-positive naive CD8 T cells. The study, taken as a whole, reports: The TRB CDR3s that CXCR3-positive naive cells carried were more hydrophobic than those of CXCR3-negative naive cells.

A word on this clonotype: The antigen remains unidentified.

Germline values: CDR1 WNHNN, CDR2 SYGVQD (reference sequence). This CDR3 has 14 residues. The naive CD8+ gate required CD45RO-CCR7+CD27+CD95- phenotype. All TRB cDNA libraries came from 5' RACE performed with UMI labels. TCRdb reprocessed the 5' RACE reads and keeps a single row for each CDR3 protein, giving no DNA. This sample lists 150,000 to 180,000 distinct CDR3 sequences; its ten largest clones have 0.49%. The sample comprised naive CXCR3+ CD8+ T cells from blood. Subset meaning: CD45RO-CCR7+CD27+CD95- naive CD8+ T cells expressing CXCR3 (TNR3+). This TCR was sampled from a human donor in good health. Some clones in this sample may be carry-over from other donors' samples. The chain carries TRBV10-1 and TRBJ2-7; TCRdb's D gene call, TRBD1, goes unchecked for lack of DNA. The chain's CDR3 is CASSRDGTSYEQYF.